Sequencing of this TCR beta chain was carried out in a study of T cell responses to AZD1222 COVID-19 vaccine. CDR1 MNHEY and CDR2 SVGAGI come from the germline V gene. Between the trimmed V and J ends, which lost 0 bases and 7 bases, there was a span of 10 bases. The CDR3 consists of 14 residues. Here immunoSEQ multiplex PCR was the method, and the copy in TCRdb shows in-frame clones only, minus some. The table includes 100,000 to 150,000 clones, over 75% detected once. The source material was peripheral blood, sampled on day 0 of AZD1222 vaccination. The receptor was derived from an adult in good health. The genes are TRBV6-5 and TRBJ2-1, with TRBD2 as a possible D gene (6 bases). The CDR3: CASSYSRGLNEQFF. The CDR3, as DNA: TGTGCCAGCAGTTACTCCCGGGGGTTGAATGAGCAGTTCTTC.